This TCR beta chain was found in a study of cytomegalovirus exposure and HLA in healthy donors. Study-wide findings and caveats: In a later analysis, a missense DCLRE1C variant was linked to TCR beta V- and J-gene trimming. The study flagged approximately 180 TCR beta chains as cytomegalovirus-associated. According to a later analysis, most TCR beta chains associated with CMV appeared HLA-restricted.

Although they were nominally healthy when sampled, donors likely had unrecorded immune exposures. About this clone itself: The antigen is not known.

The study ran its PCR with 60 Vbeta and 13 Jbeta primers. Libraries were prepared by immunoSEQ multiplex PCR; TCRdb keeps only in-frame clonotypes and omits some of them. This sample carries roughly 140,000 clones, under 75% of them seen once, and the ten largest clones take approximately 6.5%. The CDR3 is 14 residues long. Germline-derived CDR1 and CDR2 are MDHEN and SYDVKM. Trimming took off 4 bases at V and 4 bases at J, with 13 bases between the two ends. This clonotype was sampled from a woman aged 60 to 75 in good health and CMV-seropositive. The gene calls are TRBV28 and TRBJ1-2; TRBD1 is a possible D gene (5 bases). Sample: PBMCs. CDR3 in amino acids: CASSSPGRSYGYTF. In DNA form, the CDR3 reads TGTGCCAGCAGTTCACCAGGGAGGAGCTATGGCTACACCTTC.